Sequencing of this T cell receptor beta chain was carried out in a study of shared clonotypes between healthy human individuals. Among the donors, all were Caucasian adults who lived in Nashville, Tennessee. Profiling relied on immunoSEQ multiplex PCR, and the TCRdb table lists in-frame clones only, not all of them. This sample has approximately 1,000,000 clones, with around three quarters found just once. CDR1 and CDR2 from the germline V gene are GTSNPN and SVGIG (reference sequence). The CDR3 totals 14 residues. Trimming stripped 1 base from V and 0 bases from J, with 10 bases between. The chain employs TRBV30 and TRBJ2-7; a possible D gene is TRBD2 (6 bases). The TCR sequence derives from a man between 18 and 35 years old in good health. Some clones in this sample may be carry-over from other donors' samples. The sequenced sample consisted of memory CD4+ T cells from PBMCs. Subset of the sample: CD45RA-negative fraction. CDR3 coding DNA: TGTGCCTGGAGTGAAGGCGGGGCCTCCTACGAGCAGTACTTC. This gives the protein CAWSEGGASYEQYF.